Listed below are T cell receptor beta chains from one sample, sequenced in a study of cytomegalovirus exposure and HLA in healthy donors. The method was immunoSEQ multiplex PCR; TCRdb's version includes in-frame clones alone and lacks a portion of them. The data contain around 150,000 clones, under 90% of them singletons. The specimen was PBMCs. The receptors stem from a man between 18 and 35 years old in good health and CMV-seronegative. The CDR3 runs from the conserved cysteine through the conserved F or W. The D gene is left open where the match is weak.

d_gene,j_gene,v_gene,CDR3aa,CDR3nt
.,TRBJ1-1,TRBV30,CAWSVLGGSTEAFF,TGTGCCTGGAGTGTACTCGGTGGGAGCACTGAAGCTTTCTTT
.,TRBJ1-1,TRBV6-1,CASSEGAHTEAFF,TGTGCCAGCAGTGAGGGGGCGCACACTGAAGCTTTCTTT
.,TRBJ2-7,TRBV28,CASSLFPRRYEQYF,TGTGCCAGCAGTTTATTCCCTAGAAGGTACGAGCAGTACTTC
.,TRBJ2-3,TRBV28,CASSFLDGVDTQYF,TGTGCCAGCAGTTTCCTAGACGGGGTAGATACGCAGTATTTT
.,TRBJ2-7,TRBV15,CATSRDRKGDEQYF,TGTGCCACCAGCAGAGATCGGAAGGGAGACGAGCAGTACTTC
.,TRBJ2-7,TRBV18,CASSPETGGSYEQYF,TGTGCCAGCTCACCAGAGACCGGGGGCTCCTACGAGCAGTACTTC
.,TRBJ2-5,TRBV7-8,CASSFFPSAQETQYF,TGTGCCAGCAGCTTTTTTCCTAGCGCCCAAGAGACCCAGTACTTC
TRBD2,TRBJ2-2,TRBV5-1,CASSPLPRTSGVNTGELFF,TGCGCCAGCAGTCCGCTCCCTCGGACTAGCGGGGTCAACACCGGGGAGCTGTTTTTT
.,TRBJ1-5,TRBV5-5,CASSLQTGGNQPQHF,TGTGCCAGCAGCTTGCAGACAGGAGGAAATCAGCCCCAGCATTTT
.,TRBJ2-7,TRBV5-1,CASSFAGGLGYEQYF,TGCGCCAGCAGCTTTGCAGGGGGGCTTGGTTACGAGCAGTACTTC
.,TRBJ2-3,TRBV7-2,CASSLGGTSTDTQYF,TGTGCCAGCAGCTTGGGCGGGACTAGCACAGATACGCAGTATTTT
TRBD1,TRBJ2-7,TRBV6-6,CASSYVTGATGEQYF,TGTGCCAGCAGTTACGTGACAGGGGCAACGGGGGAGCAGTACTTC
TRBD2,TRBJ2-5,TRBV11-2,CASSKGLARGKETQYF,TGTGCCAGCAGCAAAGGACTAGCCCGGGGGAAAGAGACCCAGTACTTC
.,TRBJ2-5,TRBV5-4,CASSPRLSKETQYF,TGTGCCAGCAGCCCGCGACTCAGCAAAGAGACCCAGTACTTC
.,TRBJ1-5,TRBV6-4,CASSDDSRNGNQPQHF,TGTGCCAGCAGTGACGATTCCAGAAATGGCAATCAGCCCCAGCATTTT
TRBD1,TRBJ1-4,TRBV28,CASSPLGGQGGEKLFF,TGTGCCAGCAGCCCTCTGGGGGGACAGGGTGGTGAAAAACTGTTTTTT
.,TRBJ1-1,TRBV2,CASESQGLNTEAFF,TGTGCCAGTGAAAGCCAGGGGTTGAACACTGAAGCTTTCTTT
TRBD2,TRBJ2-1,TRBV6-1,CASSEGAGAYNEQFF,TGTGCCAGCAGTGAAGGGGCGGGGGCCTACAATGAGCAGTTCTTC
.,TRBJ1-2,TRBV7-9,CASSLAGGFHTF,TGTGCCAGCAGCTTAGCGGGAGGGTTCCACACCTTC
.,TRBJ1-5,TRBV28,CASSFQNSNQPQHF,TGTGCCAGCAGTTTTCAGAATAGCAATCAGCCCCAGCATTTT
.,TRBJ2-2,TRBV7-7,CASSRRDGELFF,TGTGCCAGCAGTCGCAGGGATGGGGAGCTGTTTTTT
TRBD1,TRBJ2-7,TRBV7-2,CASSLAGLGTGDYEQYF,TGTGCCAGCAGCTTAGCGGGGCTCGGGACAGGGGACTACGAGCAGTACTTC
.,TRBJ1-5,TRBV7-3,CATHSNYPLYGNQPQHF,TGTGCCACACACTCGAACTACCCCCTTTATGGCAATCAGCCCCAGCATTTT